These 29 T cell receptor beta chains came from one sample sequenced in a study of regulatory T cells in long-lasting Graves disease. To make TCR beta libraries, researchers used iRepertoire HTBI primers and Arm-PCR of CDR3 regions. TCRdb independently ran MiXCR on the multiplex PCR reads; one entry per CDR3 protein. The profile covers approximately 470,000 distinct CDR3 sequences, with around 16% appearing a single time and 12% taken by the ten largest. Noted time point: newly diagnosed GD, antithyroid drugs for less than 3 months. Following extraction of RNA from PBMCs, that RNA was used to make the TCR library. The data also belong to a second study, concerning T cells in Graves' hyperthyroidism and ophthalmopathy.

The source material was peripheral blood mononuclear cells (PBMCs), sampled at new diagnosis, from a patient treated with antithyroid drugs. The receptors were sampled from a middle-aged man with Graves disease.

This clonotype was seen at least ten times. The CDR3 sequence is CASSLDRVGAYNEQFF. DNA of the CDR3: TGTGCCAGCAGCTTAGATAGAGTGGGGGCCTACAATGAGCAGTTCTTC. The chain carries TRBV11-2 and TRBJ2-1; D may match TRBD1 or TRBD2 (5 bases each). Germline CDR1 and CDR2: SGHAT and FQNNGV. The CDR3 covers 16 residues. Trimming took off 0 bases at V and 2 bases at J, with 11 bases between the two ends.

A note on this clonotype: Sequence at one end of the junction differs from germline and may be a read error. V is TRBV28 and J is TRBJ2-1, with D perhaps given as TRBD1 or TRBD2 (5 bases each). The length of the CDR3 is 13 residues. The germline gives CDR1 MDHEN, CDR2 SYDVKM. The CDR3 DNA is TGTGCCAGCAGTTTAACGGGACCCTACGAGCAGTTCTTT. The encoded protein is CASSLTGPYEQFF.

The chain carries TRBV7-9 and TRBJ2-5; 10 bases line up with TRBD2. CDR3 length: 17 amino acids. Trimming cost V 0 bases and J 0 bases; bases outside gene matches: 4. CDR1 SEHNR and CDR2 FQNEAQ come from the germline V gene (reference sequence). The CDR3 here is CASSLAPSGRNQETQYF. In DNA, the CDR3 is TGTGCCAGCAGCTTAGCTCCTAGCGGGAGAAACCAAGAGACCCAGTACTTC.

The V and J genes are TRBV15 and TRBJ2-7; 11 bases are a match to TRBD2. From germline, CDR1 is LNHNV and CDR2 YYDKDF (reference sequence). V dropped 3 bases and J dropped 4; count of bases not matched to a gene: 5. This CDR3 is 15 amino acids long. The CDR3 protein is CATSSALAGVYEQYF. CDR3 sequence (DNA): TGTGCCACCAGCAGCGCACTAGCGGGAGTTTACGAGCAGTACTTC.

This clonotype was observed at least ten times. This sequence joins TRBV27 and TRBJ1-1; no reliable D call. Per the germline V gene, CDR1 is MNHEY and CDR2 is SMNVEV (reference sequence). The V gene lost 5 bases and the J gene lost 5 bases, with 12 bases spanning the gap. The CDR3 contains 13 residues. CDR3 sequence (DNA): TGTGCCAGCAGTCCCTCGGGGTGGACTGAAGCTTTCTTT. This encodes CASSPSGWTEAFF.

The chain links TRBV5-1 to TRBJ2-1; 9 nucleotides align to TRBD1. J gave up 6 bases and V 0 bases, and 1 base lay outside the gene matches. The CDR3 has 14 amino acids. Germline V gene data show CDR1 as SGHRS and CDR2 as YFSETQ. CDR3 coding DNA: TGCGCCAGCAGCTTGGGGGACAGGGCCAATGAGCAGTTCTTC. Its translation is CASSLGDRANEQFF. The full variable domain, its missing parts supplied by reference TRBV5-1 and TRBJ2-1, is KAGVTQTPRYLIKTRGQQVTLSCSPISGHRSVSWYQQTPGQGLQFLFEYFSETQRNKGNFPGRFSGRQFSNSRSEMNVSTLELGDSALYLCASSLGDRANEQFFGPGTRLTVL.

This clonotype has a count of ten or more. This CDR3 reads CSAKGGTNEKLFF. The CDR3 DNA is TGCAGTGCAAAGGGGGGGACTAATGAAAAACTGTTTTTT. The chain carries TRBV20-1 and TRBJ1-4, with D possibly TRBD1 on 6 matching bases. V was pared by 6 bases and J by 2 bases, with 10 bases between. Germline V CDR1 and CDR2: DFQATT, SNEGSKA (reference sequence). The CDR3 contains 13 residues.

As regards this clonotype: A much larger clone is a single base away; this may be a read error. The CDR3 region is CASSQDWDNEALF. Written as DNA, the CDR3 is TGTGCCAGCAGTCAGGATTGGGACAATGAAGCTCTCTTT. The chain joins TRBV7-9 to TRBJ1-1; a weak D match, TRBD1 (6 bases). CDR1 is SEHNR, CDR2 FQNEAQ, per germline (reference sequence). The CDR3 contains 13 residues.

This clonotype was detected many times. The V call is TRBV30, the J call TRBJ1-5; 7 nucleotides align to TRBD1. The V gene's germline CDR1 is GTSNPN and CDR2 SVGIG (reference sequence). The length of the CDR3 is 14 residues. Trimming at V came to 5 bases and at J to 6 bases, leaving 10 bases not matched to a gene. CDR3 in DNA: TGTGCCTGGGGCCCCGACAGGGCCTCTCAGCCCCAGCATTTT. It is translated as CAWGPDRASQPQHF.

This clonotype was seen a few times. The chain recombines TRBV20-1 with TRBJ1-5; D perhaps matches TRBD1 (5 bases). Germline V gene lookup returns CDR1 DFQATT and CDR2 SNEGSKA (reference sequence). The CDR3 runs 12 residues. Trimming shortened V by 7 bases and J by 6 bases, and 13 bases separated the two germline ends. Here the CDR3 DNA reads TGCAGTGGGGGCCCCGGGGCTCAGCCCCAGCATTTT. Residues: CSGGPGAQPQHF.

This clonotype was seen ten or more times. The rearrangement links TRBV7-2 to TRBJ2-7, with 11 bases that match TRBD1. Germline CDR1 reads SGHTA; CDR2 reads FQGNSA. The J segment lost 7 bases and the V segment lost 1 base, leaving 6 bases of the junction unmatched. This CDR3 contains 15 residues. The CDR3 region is CASSLVGQGAREQYF. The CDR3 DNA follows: TGTGCCAGCAGCTTAGTAGGACAGGGGGCTCGGGAGCAGTACTTC.

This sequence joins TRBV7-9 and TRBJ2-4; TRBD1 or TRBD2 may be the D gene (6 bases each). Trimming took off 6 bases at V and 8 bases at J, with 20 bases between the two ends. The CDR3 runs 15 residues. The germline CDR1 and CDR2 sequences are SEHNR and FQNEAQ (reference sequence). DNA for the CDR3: TGTGCCAGCAGGTCAATACTCGGGGGCTTGGACATTCAGTACTTC. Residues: CASRSILGGLDIQYF.

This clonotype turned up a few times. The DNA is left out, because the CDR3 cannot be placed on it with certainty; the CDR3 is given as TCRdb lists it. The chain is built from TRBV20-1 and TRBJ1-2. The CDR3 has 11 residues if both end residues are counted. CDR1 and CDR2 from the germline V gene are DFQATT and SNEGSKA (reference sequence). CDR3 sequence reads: CSAERGYGCTF.

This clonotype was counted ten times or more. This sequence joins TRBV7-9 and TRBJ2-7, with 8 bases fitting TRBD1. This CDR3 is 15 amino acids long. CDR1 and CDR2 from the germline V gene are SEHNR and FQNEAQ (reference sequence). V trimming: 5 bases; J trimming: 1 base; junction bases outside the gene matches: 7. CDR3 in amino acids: CASSDTGGRSYEQYF. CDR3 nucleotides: TGTGCCAGCAGCGATACAGGGGGAAGGTCCTACGAGCAGTACTTC. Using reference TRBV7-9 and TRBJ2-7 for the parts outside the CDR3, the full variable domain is DTGVSQNPRHKITKRGQNVTFRCDPISEHNRLYWYRQTLGQGPEFLTYFQNEAQLEKSRLLSDRFSAERPKGSFSTLEIQRTEQGDSAMYLCASSDTGGRSYEQYFGPGTRLTVT.

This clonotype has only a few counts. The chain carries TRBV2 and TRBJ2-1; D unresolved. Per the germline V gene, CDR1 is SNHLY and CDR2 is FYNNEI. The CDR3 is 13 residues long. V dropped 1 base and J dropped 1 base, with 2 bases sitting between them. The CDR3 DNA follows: TGTGCCAGCAGTGAAGAATCCTACAATGAGCAGTTCTTC. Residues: CASSEESYNEQFF.

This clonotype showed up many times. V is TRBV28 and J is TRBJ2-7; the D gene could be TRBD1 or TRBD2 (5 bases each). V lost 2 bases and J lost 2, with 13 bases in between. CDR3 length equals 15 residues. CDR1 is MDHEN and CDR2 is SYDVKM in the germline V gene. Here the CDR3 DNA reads TGTGCCAGCAGTTTAGGGGACGAAGCAACCTACGAGCAGTACTTC. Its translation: CASSLGDEATYEQYF.

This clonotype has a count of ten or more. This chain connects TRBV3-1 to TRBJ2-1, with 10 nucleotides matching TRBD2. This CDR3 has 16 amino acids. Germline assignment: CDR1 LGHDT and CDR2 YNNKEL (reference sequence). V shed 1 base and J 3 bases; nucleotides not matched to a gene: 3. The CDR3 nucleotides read TGTGCCAGCAGCCAAGGGAGCGGGAGGGGCTACAATGAGCAGTTCTTC. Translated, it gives CASSQGSGRGYNEQFF.

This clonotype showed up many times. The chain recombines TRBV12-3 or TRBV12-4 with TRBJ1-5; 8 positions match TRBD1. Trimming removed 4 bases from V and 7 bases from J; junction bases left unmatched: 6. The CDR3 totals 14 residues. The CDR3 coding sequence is TGTGCCAGCAGTTCCCGGACAGGGACGCAGCCCCAGCATTTT. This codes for CASSSRTGTQPQHF.

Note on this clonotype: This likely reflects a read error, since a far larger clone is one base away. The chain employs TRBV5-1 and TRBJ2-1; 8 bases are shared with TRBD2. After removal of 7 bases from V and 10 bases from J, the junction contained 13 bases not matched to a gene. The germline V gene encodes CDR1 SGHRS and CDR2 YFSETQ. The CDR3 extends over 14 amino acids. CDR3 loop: CASGASGSLREQFF. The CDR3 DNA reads TGCGCCAGCGGTGCGAGCGGGAGCCTCCGCGAGCAGTTCTTC.

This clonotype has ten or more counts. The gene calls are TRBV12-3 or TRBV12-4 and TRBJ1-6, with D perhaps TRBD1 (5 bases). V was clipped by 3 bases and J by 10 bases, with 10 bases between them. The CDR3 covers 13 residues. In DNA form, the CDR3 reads TGTGCCAGCAGTTTCAGGGAAGGGTCACCCCTCCACTTT. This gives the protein CASSFREGSPLHF.

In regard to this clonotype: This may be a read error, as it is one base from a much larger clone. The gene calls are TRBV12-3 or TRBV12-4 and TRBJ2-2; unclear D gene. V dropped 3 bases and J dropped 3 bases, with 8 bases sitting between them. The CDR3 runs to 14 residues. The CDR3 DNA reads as TGTGCCAGCAGTTTTCGCCAGGACACCGGGGAGCTGTTTTTT. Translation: CASSFRQDTGELFF.

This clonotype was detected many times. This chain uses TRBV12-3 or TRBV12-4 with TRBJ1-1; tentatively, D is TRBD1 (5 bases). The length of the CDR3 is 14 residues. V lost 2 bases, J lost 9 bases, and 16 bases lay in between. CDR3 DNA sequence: TGTGCCAGCAGTTTAAGTTCGGGGGTCGGTAAAGCTTTCTTT. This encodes CASSLSSGVGKAFF.

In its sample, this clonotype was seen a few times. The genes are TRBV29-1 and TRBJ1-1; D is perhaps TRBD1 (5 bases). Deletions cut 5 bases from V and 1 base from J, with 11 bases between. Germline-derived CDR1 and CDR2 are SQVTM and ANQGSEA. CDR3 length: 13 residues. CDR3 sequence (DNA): TGCAGCGTTCCTAAGGGGTGGAACACTGAAGCTTTCTTT. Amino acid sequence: CSVPKGWNTEAFF.

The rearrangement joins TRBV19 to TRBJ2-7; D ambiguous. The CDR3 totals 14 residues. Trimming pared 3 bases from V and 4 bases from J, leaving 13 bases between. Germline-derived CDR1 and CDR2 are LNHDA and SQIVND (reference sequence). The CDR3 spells CASSIPGPGYEQYF. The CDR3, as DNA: TGTGCCAGTAGTATCCCGGGCCCTGGGTACGAGCAGTACTTC.

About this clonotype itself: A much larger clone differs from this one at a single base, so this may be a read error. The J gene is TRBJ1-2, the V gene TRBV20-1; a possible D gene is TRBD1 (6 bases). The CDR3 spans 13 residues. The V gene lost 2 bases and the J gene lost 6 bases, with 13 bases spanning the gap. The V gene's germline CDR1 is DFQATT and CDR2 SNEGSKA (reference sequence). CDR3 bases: TGCAGTGCTAGACACAGGGAAGCCCATGGCTACACCTTC. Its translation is CSARHREAHGYTF.

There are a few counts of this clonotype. The CDR3 region has the DNA TGTGCCAGCAGCTTAGCCAATCAGCCCCAGCATTTT. Protein: CASSLANQPQHF. The rearrangement joins TRBV7-9 to TRBJ1-5; D gene uncertain. The length of the CDR3 is 12 residues. Germline loops: CDR1 SEHNR, CDR2 FQNEAQ (reference sequence). The V end was cut by 0 bases, the J end by 3 bases, with 0 bases between.

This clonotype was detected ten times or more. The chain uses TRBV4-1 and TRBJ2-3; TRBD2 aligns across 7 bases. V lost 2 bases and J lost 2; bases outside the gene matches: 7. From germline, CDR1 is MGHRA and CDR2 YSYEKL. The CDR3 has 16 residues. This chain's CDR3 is CASSQHPSGNTDTQYF. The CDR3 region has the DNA TGCGCCAGCAGCCAACATCCCAGCGGGAACACAGATACGCAGTATTTT.

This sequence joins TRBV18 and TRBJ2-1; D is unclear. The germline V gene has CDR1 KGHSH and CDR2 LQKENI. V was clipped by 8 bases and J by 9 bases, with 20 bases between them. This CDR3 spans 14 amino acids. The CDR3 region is CASTDDALLLEQFF. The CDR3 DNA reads TGTGCCAGCACGGACGATGCCCTCCTTCTTGAGCAGTTCTTC.

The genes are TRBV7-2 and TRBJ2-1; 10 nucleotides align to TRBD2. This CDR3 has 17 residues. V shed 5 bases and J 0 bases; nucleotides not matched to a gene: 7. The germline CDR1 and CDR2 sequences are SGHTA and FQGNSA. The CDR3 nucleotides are TGTGCCAGCAGCCCTGGAAGACTAGCGGGCTCCTACAATGAGCAGTTCTTC. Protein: CASSPGRLAGSYNEQFF. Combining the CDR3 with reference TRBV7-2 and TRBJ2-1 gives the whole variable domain GAGVSQSPSNKVTEKGKDVELRCDPISGHTALYWYRQSLGQGLEFLIYFQGNSAPDKSGLPSDRFSAERTGGSVSTLTIQRTQQEDSAVYLCASSPGRLAGSYNEQFFGPGTRLTVL.